The entry below gives a single T cell receptor (beta chain) sequence along with its context. The sample originates from a study of shared clonotypes between healthy human individuals. CDR3 size: 13 residues. Germline CDR1 SGHAT, CDR2 FQNNGV. CD8 cells classed as naive were CD45RO-negative and positively selected for CCR7, excluding terminally differentiated effector memory CD45RA+ cells. TCRdb keeps only in-frame clones here, not all; method: immunoSEQ multiplex PCR. The data contain 550,000 to 750,000 clones, about 95% of them singletons. The J gene is TRBJ2-5, the V gene TRBV11-2; a possible D gene is TRBD2 (5 bases). The end of the DNA fits TRBJ2-7 better, so the J call may be wrong. This TCR came from a woman aged 30 to 39 in good health. Specimen: naive CD8+ T cells sorted from blood. The CDR3 nucleotides read TGTGCCAGCAGCTTCAGCGGTGATTACGAGCAGTACTTC. Translation: CASSFSGDYEQYF.